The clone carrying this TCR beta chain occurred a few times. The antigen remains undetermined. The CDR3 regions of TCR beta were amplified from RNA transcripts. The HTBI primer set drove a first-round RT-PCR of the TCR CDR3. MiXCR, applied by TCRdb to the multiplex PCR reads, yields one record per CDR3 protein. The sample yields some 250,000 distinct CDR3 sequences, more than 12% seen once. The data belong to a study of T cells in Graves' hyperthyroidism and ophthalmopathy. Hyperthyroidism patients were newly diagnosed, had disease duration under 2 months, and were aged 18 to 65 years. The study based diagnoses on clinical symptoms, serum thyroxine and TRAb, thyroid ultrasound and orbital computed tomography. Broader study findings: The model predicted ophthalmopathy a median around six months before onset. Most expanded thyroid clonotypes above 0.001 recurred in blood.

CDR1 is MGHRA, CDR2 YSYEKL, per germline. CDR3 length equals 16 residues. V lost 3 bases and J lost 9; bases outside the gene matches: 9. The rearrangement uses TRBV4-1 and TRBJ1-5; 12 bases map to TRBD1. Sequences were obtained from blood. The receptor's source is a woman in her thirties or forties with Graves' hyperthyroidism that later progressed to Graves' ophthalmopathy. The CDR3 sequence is CASSQGTGGPRGPQHF. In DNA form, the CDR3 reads TGCGCCAGCAGCCAGGGGACAGGGGGCCCTCGGGGGCCCCAGCATTTT.